This passage covers 10 T cell receptor beta chains from one sample sequenced in a study of T cells in Graves' hyperthyroidism and ophthalmopathy. Amplification targeted TCR beta CDR3 regions from RNA transcripts. HTBI primers were used for first-round RT-PCR of the TCR CDR3. TCRdb itself ran the multiplex PCR reads through MiXCR, one entry per CDR3 protein. The table records a few hundred thousand distinct CDR3 sequences, about 20% of them present only once. Sequenced input: blood. The receptors stem from a young man with Graves' hyperthyroidism.

This clonotype has at least ten counts. The rearrangement links TRBV28 to TRBJ2-5; 8 positions agree with TRBD1. The CDR3 is 13 amino acids. V was clipped by 7 bases and J by 4 bases; unmatched bases: 5. Germline lookup yields CDR1 MDHEN and CDR2 SYDVKM. As DNA, the CDR3 is TGTGCCAGCACCCTGACAGGGGTAGAGACCCAGTACTTC. This gives the protein CASTLTGVETQYF.

Ten or more counts support this clonotype. The rearrangement joins TRBV7-9 to TRBJ1-1; 9 bases align to TRBD1. There are 15 residues in the CDR3. V shed 5 bases and J 1 base; nucleotides not matched to a gene: 5. The germline V gene encodes CDR1 SEHNR and CDR2 FQNEAQ (reference sequence). The CDR3 DNA follows: TGTGCCAGCAGCCCTTGGACAGGGGCGAACACTGAAGCTTTCTTT. Translated: CASSPWTGANTEAFF.

J is TRBJ2-7 and V is TRBV10-3; unclear D gene. The V gene's germline CDR1 is ENHRY and CDR2 SYGVKD. V gave up 0 bases and J gave up 7 bases, with 10 bases separating them. CDR3 length: 13 amino acids. The CDR3 DNA follows: TGTGCCATCAGTGAGTCGTCGAGACGAGAGCAGTACTTC. Protein product: CAISESSRREQYF.

This clonotype showed up just a few times. V is TRBV4-1 and J is TRBJ2-7, with a tentative D call TRBD1 (6 bases). The length of the CDR3 is 16 residues. Deletions cut 4 bases from V and 3 bases from J, with 19 bases between. Germline assignment: CDR1 MGHRA and CDR2 YSYEKL. In nucleotides, the CDR3 is TGCGCCAGCAGCCTCCTAGGAACAGGGATAGGCTACGAGCAGTACTTC. Its translation: CASSLLGTGIGYEQYF.

There are many counts of this clonotype. This chain uses TRBV12-3 or TRBV12-4 with TRBJ2-2, with D unresolved. Trimming left V 3 bases short and J 7 bases short, with 6 bases between. The length of the CDR3 is 12 residues. The DNA for the CDR3 is TGTGCCAGCAGTTTGGCGCGCGGGGAGCTGTTTTTT. The encoded protein is CASSLARGELFF.

In DNA, the CDR3 is TGCGCCAGCAGTGAAACCCCGGGGGGCACTGAAGCTTTCTTT. Its protein is CASSETPGGTEAFF. This chain joins TRBV10-1 and TRBJ1-1; a weak D match, TRBD1 (5 bases). Germline loops: CDR1 WNHNN, CDR2 SYGVQD (reference sequence). The V end was cut by 3 bases, the J end by 4 bases, with 12 bases between. The length of the CDR3 is 14 residues.

This clonotype was seen ten or more times. CDR3 residues: CAWATGDRGPRSYGYTF. In nucleotides, the CDR3 is TGTGCCTGGGCTACCGGGGACAGGGGACCCAGGAGCTATGGCTACACCTTC. The V call is TRBV30, the J call TRBJ1-2, with 10 positions matching TRBD1. The CDR3 covers 17 residues. V shed 5 bases, J shed 4 bases, and the junction held 16 bases outside the gene matches. Per the germline V gene, CDR1 is GTSNPN and CDR2 is SVGIG (reference sequence). The full variable domain, rest sourced from reference TRBV30 and TRBJ1-2, is SQTIHQWPATLVQPVGSPLSLECTVEGTSNPNLYWYRQAAGRGLQLLFYSVGIGQISSEVPQNLSASRPQDRQFILSSKKLLLSDSGFYLCAWATGDRGPRSYGYTFGSGTRLTVV.

As concerns this clonotype: Just one base apart from a much larger clone, this may be a read error. The chain joins TRBV15 to TRBJ2-5, with D hard to call. The CDR3 totals 17 residues. The germline gives CDR1 LNHNV, CDR2 YYDKDF (reference sequence). This CDR3 is CVASRDPSKTYQETQYF. Here the CDR3 DNA reads TGTGTCGCCAGCAGAGACCCCTCCAAAACGTACCAAGAGACCCAGTACTTC.

This chain uses TRBV19 with TRBJ1-5; D perhaps matches TRBD1 (5 bases). The V gene lost 3 bases and the J gene lost 2 bases, with 8 bases spanning the gap. The CDR3 loop spans 14 amino acids. Germline assignment: CDR1 LNHDA and CDR2 SQIVND (reference sequence). CDR3 amino acids: CASSMRDRNQPQHF. DNA for the CDR3: TGTGCCAGTAGTATGAGGGACCGCAATCAGCCCCAGCATTTT.

Many counts were recorded for this clonotype. The chain uses TRBV9 and TRBJ2-7; maybe TRBD2 (6 bases). The CDR3 loop spans 13 amino acids. With 0 bases removed from V and 4 bases from J, the gap between germline ends came to 8 bases. CDR1 is SGDLS, CDR2 YYNGEE, per germline. CDR3 in amino acids: CASSVDGGYEQYF. CDR3 DNA: TGTGCCAGCAGCGTAGACGGGGGATACGAGCAGTACTTC. The full variable domain, completed using reference TRBV9 and TRBJ2-7, is DSGVTQTPKHLITATGQRVTLRCSPRSGDLSVYWYQQSLDQGLQFLIQYYNGEERAKGNILERFSAQQFPDLHSELNLSSLELGDSALYFCASSVDGGYEQYFGPGTRLTVT.